This T cell receptor (beta chain) was identified in a study of CD8 T cells in Susac syndrome. After extraction with the RNeasy kit, about 0.5 to 1 ug of the RNA was reverse transcribed using random hexamers. TCRdb reanalysed the immunoSEQ multiplex PCR reads using MiXCR and keeps one entry per CDR3 protein. Here the sample spans about 150,000 distinct CDR3 sequences, 85% to 95% being singletons. CDR3 size: 15 residues. V shed 5 bases and J shed 5 bases, with 21 bases lying between them. The germline V gene encodes CDR1 SQVTM and CDR2 ANQGSEA. The source material was CD4+ T cells from PBMCs. The receptor was derived from a human donor with Susac syndrome. V is TRBV29-1 and J is TRBJ2-5; perhaps D is TRBD1 or TRBD2 (5 bases each). CDR3 sequence reads: CSVRRSGTLGETQYF. The CDR3 DNA sequence: TGCAGCGTTAGGAGGTCCGGGACGCTGGGGGAGACCCAGTACTTC.